Below, 25 T cell receptor beta chains from the same sample are listed, as sequenced in a study of blood T cell repertoires in COVID-19. Only in-frame clones appear in the TCRdb table, and some are missing; sequencing was by immunoSEQ multiplex PCR. Of a few hundred thousand clones listed, about 85% were seen once; the top ten hold approximately 3.7%. The sample was peripheral blood. These receptors originate from a man aged 60 to 69 who had recovered from COVID-19.

A note on this clone: Different DNA sequences within this sample yield the same CDR3. The chain uses TRBV12-3 or TRBV12-4 and TRBJ1-1, with 8 nucleotides matching TRBD1. There are 13 residues in the CDR3. The J segment lost 4 bases and the V segment lost 6 bases, leaving 4 bases of the junction unmatched. The CDR3 sequence is CASSQTGGTEAFF. The CDR3 DNA reads TGTGCCAGCAGCCAAACAGGGGGCACTGAAGCTTTCTTT.

The J gene is TRBJ2-2, the V gene TRBV27, with D possibly TRBD1 on 6 matching bases. The CDR3 sequence is 17 residues long. Between the trimmed V and J ends, which lost 6 bases and 0 bases, there was a span of 17 bases. Looked up from germline, CDR1 is MNHEY and CDR2 is SMNVEV (reference sequence). CDR3: CASRTNGQFANTGELFF. CDR3 coding DNA: TGTGCCAGCAGGACCAACGGACAGTTCGCGAACACCGGGGAGCTGTTTTTT.

The chain employs TRBV9 and TRBJ2-2; D gene ambiguous. V was clipped by 0 bases and J by 5 bases, with 11 bases between them. Germline V gene lookup returns CDR1 SGDLS and CDR2 YYNGEE. The CDR3 covers 15 residues. The CDR3 DNA is TGTGCCAGCAGCGTAGACGGGTTGTGGACCGGGGAGCTGTTTTTT. Its translation is CASSVDGLWTGELFF. The variable domain in full, completed from reference TRBV9 and TRBJ2-2, reads DSGVTQTPKHLITATGQRVTLRCSPRSGDLSVYWYQQSLDQGLQFLIQYYNGEERAKGNILERFSAQQFPDLHSELNLSSLELGDSALYFCASSVDGLWTGELFFGEGSRLTVL.

The CDR3 sequence is CASSLLAGAIFSYEQYF. The CDR3 DNA follows: TGTGCCAGCAGCCTTTTAGCGGGGGCCATCTTCTCCTACGAGCAGTACTTC. J is TRBJ2-7 and V is TRBV7-9, with TRBD2 matching over 9 bases. This CDR3 has 17 amino acids. J lost 0 bases, V lost 5 bases, and 11 bases had no gene match. CDR1 is SEHNR and CDR2 is FQNEAQ in the germline V gene (reference sequence).

This clone occurred once. The chain couples TRBV4-2 to TRBJ1-4; perhaps TRBD1 as D (6 bases). The germline V and J ends were trimmed by 3 bases and 6 bases, with 14 bases remaining between them. Looked up from germline, CDR1 is LGHNA and CDR2 is YNFKEQ. The CDR3 is made up of 15 amino acids. CDR3 sequence reads: CASSHRGEGDEKLFF. CDR3 in DNA: TGTGCCAGCAGCCACCGGGGGGAGGGGGATGAAAAACTGTTTTTT.

This rearrangement joins TRBV11-3 to TRBJ2-4, with D possibly matching TRBD1 (6 bases). In germline, CDR1 is SGHNT, CDR2 YENEEA. The length of the CDR3 is 15 residues. Trimming removed 0 bases from V and 8 bases from J, with 14 bases in between. CDR3 residues: CASSLDGRKGDIQYF. For the CDR3, the DNA is TGTGCCAGCAGCTTAGATGGAAGGAAGGGGGACATTCAGTACTTC. Complete variable domain (other parts from reference TRBV11-3 and TRBJ2-4): EAGVVQSPRYKIIEKKQPVAFWCNPISGHNTLYWYLQNLGQGPELLIRYENEEAVDDSQLPKDRFSAERLKGVDSTLKIQPAELGDSAVYLCASSLDGRKGDIQYFGAGTRLSVL.

The CDR3, as DNA: TGCGCCAGCAGCTTGGGACCCCGGGGCTATGGCTACACCTTC. It codes for CASSLGPRGYGYTF. This chain joins TRBV5-1 and TRBJ1-2; no clear D gene. Germline loops: CDR1 SGHRS, CDR2 YFSETQ. Deletions cut 0 bases from V and 4 bases from J, with 10 bases between. This CDR3 contains 14 residues.

This clone appeared once. The CDR3 protein is CASSPLFNSGANVLTF. The DNA for the CDR3 is TGTGCCAGCAGCCCGCTATTCAATTCTGGGGCCAACGTCCTGACTTTC. J is TRBJ2-6 and V is TRBV7-9; D is undetermined. Per germline, CDR1 SEHNR and CDR2 FQNEAQ (reference sequence). With 5 bases removed from V and 1 base from J, the gap between germline ends came to 12 bases. This CDR3 comprises 16 residues.

CDR3 DNA: TGTGCCAGCTCTCAAACGGGGGACAGGCGGAACACTGAAGCTTTCTTT. This translates into CASSQTGDRRNTEAFF. The V call is TRBV18, the J call TRBJ1-1; TRBD1 agrees at 8 bases. Germline CDR1 is KGHSH and CDR2 is LQKENI. This CDR3 spans 16 amino acids. V shed 6 bases, J shed 1 base, and the junction held 10 bases outside the gene matches. The whole variable domain, filled in from reference TRBV18 and TRBJ1-1, reads NAGVMQNPRHLVRRRGQEARLRCSPMKGHSHVYWYRQLPEEGLKFMVYLQKENIIDESGMPKERFSAEFPKEGPSILRIQQVVRGDSAAYFCASSQTGDRRNTEAFFGQGTRLTVV.

This clone was seen once. Other DNA sequences of this sample code for an identical CDR3. The chain joins TRBV9 to TRBJ1-2; a weak D match, TRBD1 (6 bases). The V gene's germline CDR1 is SGDLS and CDR2 YYNGEE. Trimming left V 0 bases short and J 8 bases short, with 11 bases between. The CDR3 sequence is 13 residues long. CDR3 protein: CASSVVQGGGYTF. The CDR3 DNA reads TGTGCCAGCAGCGTAGTACAGGGAGGGGGCTACACCTTC. Drawing the rest from reference TRBV9 and TRBJ1-2, the complete variable domain is DSGVTQTPKHLITATGQRVTLRCSPRSGDLSVYWYQQSLDQGLQFLIQYYNGEERAKGNILERFSAQQFPDLHSELNLSSLELGDSALYFCASSVVQGGGYTFGSGTRLTVV.

The chain recombines TRBV27 with TRBJ1-4, with TRBD1 identical over 7 bases. Germline V gene sequence: CDR1 MNHEY, CDR2 SMNVEV (reference sequence). The CDR3 runs 18 residues. The J segment lost 3 bases and the V segment lost 6 bases, leaving 16 bases of the junction unmatched. The chain's CDR3 is CASRRDSQVASANEKLFF. The DNA of the CDR3 is TGTGCCAGCAGACGGGACAGCCAAGTCGCCTCGGCTAATGAAAAACTGTTTTTT.

This chain links TRBV18 with TRBJ1-1; D may be TRBD1 (5 bases). Germline values: CDR1 KGHSH, CDR2 LQKENI. The CDR3 runs 14 residues. V gave up 5 bases and J gave up 4 bases, with 14 bases separating them. DNA of the CDR3: TGTGCCAGCTCAACGATGGGCGACAGCACTGAAGCTTTCTTT. This sequence encodes CASSTMGDSTEAFF.

This chain connects TRBV5-1 to TRBJ2-3; no clear D gene. Germline V CDR1 and CDR2: SGHRS, YFSETQ. Trimming stripped 0 bases from V and 2 bases from J, with 7 bases between. The CDR3 spans 14 residues. The CDR3 loop is CASSLVSVTDTQYF. The CDR3, as DNA: TGCGCCAGCAGCTTGGTTTCAGTCACAGATACGCAGTATTTT.

This sequence joins TRBV4-1 and TRBJ2-1, with 9 bases that match TRBD2. V shed 1 base and J 9 bases; nucleotides not matched to a gene: 10. CDR3 size: 16 residues. Germline V gives CDR1 MGHRA, CDR2 YSYEKL. CDR3 loop: CASSQVPGLANGEQFF. The CDR3, as DNA: TGCGCCAGCAGCCAAGTACCGGGACTAGCTAACGGTGAGCAGTTCTTC.

V is TRBV9 and J is TRBJ2-3, with 7 bases matching TRBD1. CDR1 and CDR2 from the germline V gene are SGDLS and YYNGEE. This CDR3 has 15 residues. V dropped 0 bases and J dropped 4; count of bases not matched to a gene: 5. The CDR3 loop is CASSVAGQGADTQYF. The CDR3 nucleotides are TGTGCCAGCAGCGTAGCAGGGCAGGGGGCAGATACGCAGTATTTT.

This sequence joins TRBV19 and TRBJ1-6; no clear D gene. The V gene lost 4 bases and the J gene lost 7 bases, with 17 bases spanning the gap. This CDR3 has 16 amino acids. Germline values: CDR1 LNHDA, CDR2 SQIVND (reference sequence). CDR3 nucleotides: TGTGCCAGTAGTACCCTCCCGGGTTCTCCCAATTCACCCCTCCACTTT. Amino acids: CASSTLPGSPNSPLHF.

This chain joins TRBV7-2 and TRBJ1-2, with D possibly matching TRBD1 (5 bases). Germline V gives CDR1 SGHTA, CDR2 FQGNSA. V was cut by 1 base and J by 5 bases, with 11 bases left in between. The CDR3 length is 14 residues. The CDR3: CASSLGNGQYGYTF. Here the CDR3 DNA reads TGTGCCAGCAGCTTAGGTAACGGACAATATGGCTACACCTTC.

The chain couples TRBV6-5 to TRBJ2-2; 8 bases are shared with TRBD1. Looked up from germline, CDR1 is MNHEY and CDR2 is SVGAGI. This CDR3 spans 14 amino acids. After removal of 2 bases from V and 6 bases from J, the junction contained 2 bases not matched to a gene. The CDR3: CASSYQTGAGELFF. The CDR3, as DNA: TGTGCCAGCAGTTACCAGACAGGGGCCGGGGAGCTGTTTTTT.

This clone was detected only a few times. The CDR3 loop reads CAWSKDNNSPLHF. DNA of the CDR3: TGTGCCTGGAGTAAGGACAATAATTCACCCCTCCACTTT. The chain couples TRBV30 to TRBJ1-6, with D perhaps matching TRBD1 (5 bases). Germline assignment: CDR1 GTSNPN and CDR2 SVGIG (reference sequence). The CDR3 totals 13 residues. Trimming pared 2 bases from V and 5 bases from J, leaving 7 bases between.

The gene calls are TRBV29-1 and TRBJ2-3, with TRBD1 identical over 8 bases. The CDR3 has 14 amino acids. V dropped 7 bases and J dropped 2; count of bases not matched to a gene: 8. CDR1 and CDR2 (germline): SQVTM, ANQGSEA. The CDR3 bases are TGCAGCGCCCTCGACAGGGGATACACAGATACGCAGTATTTT. Its protein product is CSALDRGYTDTQYF.

The rearrangement joins TRBV6-2 or TRBV6-3 to TRBJ2-5, with TRBD2 identical over 12 bases. Germline V gives CDR1 MNHEY, CDR2 SVGEGT. J gave up 3 bases and V 0 bases, and 5 bases lay outside the gene matches. This CDR3 comprises 17 residues. As DNA, the CDR3 is TGTGCCAGCAGTTACTCAGGACTAGCGGGAACCAAAGAGACCCAGTACTTC. Protein: CASSYSGLAGTKETQYF.

This clone occurred once. The genes are TRBV27 and TRBJ1-5, with TRBD1 identical over 7 bases. Germline V lookup: CDR1 MNHEY, CDR2 SMNVEV (reference sequence). The CDR3 has 15 residues. V trimming: 6 bases; J trimming: 2 bases; junction bases outside the gene matches: 7. The CDR3 nucleotides read TGTGCCAGCAGCCTTACAGGGGTGGGCAATCAGCCCCAGCATTTT. Protein product: CASSLTGVGNQPQHF.

V is TRBV21-1 and J is TRBJ2-1; whether TRBD1, the table's D call, matches the DNA was not checked. TRBV21-1 is recorded as a pseudogene. The CDR3 runs to 15 residues. The CDR3 DNA follows: TGTGCCAGCACCAAAGGGGTTTCCAGGTACAATGAGCAGTTCTTC. It yields the protein CASTKGVSRYNEQFF.

The chain employs TRBV9 and TRBJ2-1, with 8 bases identical to TRBD1. Germline CDR1 SGDLS, CDR2 YYNGEE. The junction had 7 bases not matched to a gene; V was cut back by 4 bases and J by 7 bases. The CDR3 is 14 amino acids. The CDR3 DNA reads as TGTGCCAGCAGCCCGTTGACAGGGGTTAATGAGCAGTTCTTC. It encodes CASSPLTGVNEQFF.

The J gene is TRBJ1-3, the V gene TRBV7-8, with D possibly matching TRBD1 (6 bases). V was pared by 5 bases and J by 0 bases, with 11 bases between. CDR3 length: 15 amino acids. CDR1 and CDR2 (germline): SGHVS, FQNEAQ. The CDR3 DNA sequence: TGTGCCAGCAGCCCCCGGGACAACTCTGGAAACACCATATATTTT. As protein: CASSPRDNSGNTIYF. The full variable domain, rest sourced from reference TRBV7-8 and TRBJ1-3, is GAGVSQSPRYKVAKRGQDVALRCDPISGHVSLFWYQQALGQGPEFLTYFQNEAQLDKSGLPSDRFFAERPEGSVSTLKIQRTQQEDSAVYLCASSPRDNSGNTIYFGEGSWLTVV.